This TCR beta chain derives from a study of control samples from healthy donors and cancer patients. This clone was seen more than once but under ten times. Produced via immunoSEQ multiplex PCR; TCRdb's table is partial and in-frame only. Of about 410,000 clones detected, about 93% appear once; the ten largest clones hold over 5.5%. Trimming stripped 1 base from V and 5 bases from J, with 5 bases between. The CDR3 is 12 residues long. The chain links TRBV12-3 or TRBV12-4 to TRBJ1-1, with D unclear. The TCR comes from a man aged 40-49 years with head and neck cancer. The sequencing input was PBMCs. The CDR3, as DNA: TGTGCCAGCAGTTTAGGAAGAACTGAAGCTTTCTTT. This encodes CASSLGRTEAFF.